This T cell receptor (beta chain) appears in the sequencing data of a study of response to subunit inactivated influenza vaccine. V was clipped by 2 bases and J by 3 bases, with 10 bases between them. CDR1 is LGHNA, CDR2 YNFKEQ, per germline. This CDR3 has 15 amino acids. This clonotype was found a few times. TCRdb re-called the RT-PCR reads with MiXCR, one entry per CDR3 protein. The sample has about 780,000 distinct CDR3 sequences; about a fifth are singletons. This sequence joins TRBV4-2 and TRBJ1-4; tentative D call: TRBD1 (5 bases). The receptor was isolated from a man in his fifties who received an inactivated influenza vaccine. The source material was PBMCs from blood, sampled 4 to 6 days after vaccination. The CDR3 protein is CASSQPGRPNEKLFF. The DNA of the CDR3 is TGTGCCAGCAGCCAACCGGGACGGCCTAATGAAAAACTGTTTTTT.